The next 23 T cell receptor beta chains were all read from a single sample in a study of shared clonotypes between healthy human individuals (dated by TCRdb to the early 2020s). For the CD8 naive samples, CD45RO-negative cells were positively selected for CCR7, yielding a CD45RA+CCR7+ population from which TemRA cells were excluded. Library preparation employed the immunoSEQ multiplex PCR assay. Held by TCRdb, this immuneACCESS table contains in-frame sequences only and omits some clones. Under half of the omission traces to an unresolved V gene where checked; the cause of the rest is unknown. The sample table shows approximately 2,200,000 clones, and 90% to 95% are seen once. The ten largest account for about 1.8% of the sample. The material sequenced was naive CD8+ T cells from PBMCs. The cell subset or site tag for this specimen amounts to: CD45RA+CCR7+. These receptors were obtained from a man aged 18 to 29 in good health. Some clones in this sample may be carry-over from other donors' samples.

A single count supports this clone. The gene calls are TRBV2 and TRBJ2-7, with D possibly matching TRBD2 (6 bases). The CDR3 contains 15 residues. Trimming shortened V by 2 bases and J by 5 bases, and 16 bases separated the two germline ends. Germline values: CDR1 SNHLY, CDR2 FYNNEI. DNA of the CDR3: TGTGCCAGCAGTGAAACGGGAGAGGCTACCCACGAGCAGTACTTC. This codes for CASSETGEATHEQYF.

This chain joins TRBV7-3 and TRBJ2-7, with 7 bases matching TRBD1. Losses at the gene ends were 3 bases for V and 3 bases for J; bases not matched to a gene: 8. CDR3 size: 15 residues. Germline loops: CDR1 SGHTA, CDR2 FQGTGA. CDR3 amino acids: CASSFLPGQIYEQYF. CDR3 coding DNA: TGTGCCAGCAGCTTTCTACCGGGACAGATCTACGAGCAGTACTTC.

This clone was recorded only once. V gene TRBV2 combines with J gene TRBJ2-7; 9 positions agree with TRBD1. After removal of 6 bases from V and 2 bases from J, the junction contained 8 bases not matched to a gene. This CDR3 has 15 residues. CDR1 is SNHLY, CDR2 FYNNEI, per germline. This CDR3 is CASRVPGQGTYEQYF. The CDR3 DNA follows: TGTGCCAGCAGAGTCCCGGGACAGGGCACCTACGAGCAGTACTTC.

This clone was seen a single time. The V and J genes are TRBV6-1 and TRBJ2-3; D not resolved. Between the trimmed V and J ends, which lost 7 bases and 2 bases, there was a span of 16 bases. The CDR3 contains 15 residues. Germline CDR1 is MNHNS and CDR2 is SASEGT. The CDR3 loop reads CASNSFRMHTDTQYF. CDR3 sequence (DNA): TGTGCCAGCAACAGTTTCCGCATGCACACAGATACGCAGTATTTT.

Here the CDR3 DNA reads TGTGCCAGCAGCGCCCGGGACAGGGCTTCCGGGGAGCTGTTTTTT. Protein: CASSARDRASGELFF. The chain combines TRBV11-2 with TRBJ2-2; 9 bases map to TRBD1. With 5 bases clipped from V and 6 bases from J, the junction kept 7 bases outside the gene matches. Germline CDR1 and CDR2: SGHAT and FQNNGV. CDR3 length: 15 residues.

This rearrangement joins TRBV29-1 to TRBJ2-7; 11 bases fit TRBD2. Losses at the gene ends were 6 bases for V and 3 bases for J; bases not matched to a gene: 4. In germline, CDR1 is SQVTM, CDR2 ANQGSEA. This CDR3 region has 13 residues. In DNA, the CDR3 is TGCAGCGTCTTTAGCGGGAGGGGCTACGAGCAGTACTTC. It encodes CSVFSGRGYEQYF.

V is TRBV9 and J is TRBJ2-5; D is unclear. CDR3 length: 15 amino acids. V lost 0 bases, J lost 5 bases, and 14 bases lay in between. Germline lookup yields CDR1 SGDLS and CDR2 YYNGEE. CDR3 sequence reads: CASSVDQAAWETQYF. DNA for the CDR3: TGTGCCAGCAGCGTAGATCAGGCGGCATGGGAGACCCAGTACTTC.

J is TRBJ2-3 and V is TRBV6-6, with 8 bases that match TRBD2. The V segment lost 5 bases and the J segment 5 bases; nucleotides outside the gene matches: 0. This CDR3 contains 12 residues. The V gene's germline CDR1 is MNHNY and CDR2 SVGAGI (reference sequence). The CDR3 here is CASSRGGDTQYF. The CDR3 region has the DNA TGTGCCAGCAGTCGGGGGGGAGATACGCAGTATTTT.

V is TRBV5-6 and J is TRBJ1-1; TRBD1 aligns across 9 bases. The CDR3 is 16 residues long. J lost 4 bases, V lost 6 bases, and 13 bases had no gene match. Germline V lookup: CDR1 SGHDT, CDR2 YYEEEE. This chain's CDR3 is CASNRDRTGVRTEAFF. The CDR3 region has the DNA TGTGCCAGCAACCGGGATCGGACAGGGGTCCGCACTGAAGCTTTCTTT.

The J gene is TRBJ2-1, the V gene TRBV6-5, with D perhaps TRBD2 (6 bases). V dropped 6 bases and J dropped 0 bases, with 12 bases sitting between them. This CDR3 is 15 amino acids long. Germline-derived CDR1 and CDR2 are MNHEY and SVGAGI. The CDR3, as DNA: TGTGCCAGCAGGCCGTCGGGGGACTCCTACAATGAGCAGTTCTTC. Translating it yields CASRPSGDSYNEQFF.

There are a few counts of this clone. The chain uses TRBV14 and TRBJ1-4; a weak D match, TRBD1 (5 bases). The CDR3 extends over 14 amino acids. Germline V gene sequence: CDR1 SGHDN, CDR2 FVKESK. V was pared by 1 base and J by 12 bases, with 15 bases between. CDR3 amino acids: CASSQGLEGTELFF. Written as DNA, the CDR3 is TGTGCCAGCAGCCAAGGATTGGAGGGGACCGAACTGTTTTTT. The entire variable domain, with the rest obtained from reference TRBV14 and TRBJ1-4, is as follows: EAGVTQFPSHSVIEKGQTVTLRCDPISGHDNLYWYRRVMGKEIKFLLHFVKESKQDESGMPNNRFLAERTGGTYSTLKVQPAELEDSGVYFCASSQGLEGTELFFGSGTQLSVL.

V usage is TRBV25-1 and J usage is TRBJ1-1; 9 bases fit TRBD1. This CDR3 has 15 amino acids. After removal of 5 bases from V and 2 bases from J, the junction contained 6 bases not matched to a gene. CDR1 and CDR2 from the germline V gene are MGHDK and SYGVNS. CDR3 loop: CASSPRQGVNTEAFF. CDR3 bases: TGTGCCAGCAGTCCCCGACAGGGGGTAAACACTGAAGCTTTCTTT.

The chain has TRBV13 and TRBJ2-1; 8 bases fit TRBD2. V trimming: 3 bases; J trimming: 1 base; junction bases outside the gene matches: 11. Germline V CDR1 and CDR2: PRHDT, FYEKMQ (reference sequence). There are 18 residues in the CDR3. The CDR3 DNA follows: TGTGCCAGCAGCTTGGGCCAGGGGAGCGGGAGTTCCTACAATGAGCAGTTCTTC. The encoded protein is CASSLGQGSGSSYNEQFF.

The chain is built from TRBV6-1 and TRBJ1-5; D might be TRBD1 (6 bases). Trimming removed 0 bases at V and 6 bases at J, with 15 bases between. This CDR3 has 16 residues. Germline CDR1 and CDR2: MNHNS and SASEGT. The CDR3 loop is CASSEALGHSRQPQHF. The CDR3 DNA follows: TGTGCCAGCAGTGAAGCTCTGGGACACTCCCGTCAGCCCCAGCATTTT.

The V and J genes are TRBV27 and TRBJ2-1; D may be TRBD1 (6 bases). The V end lost 4 bases, the J end lost 9 bases, and 16 bases lay between the germline ends. This CDR3 is built from 14 residues. The V gene's germline CDR1 is MNHEY and CDR2 SMNVEV (reference sequence). The CDR3 region has the DNA TGTGCCAGCAGTTCACAGGGATCTCTAGCTGAGCAGTTCTTC. Its protein is CASSSQGSLAEQFF.

The V gene is TRBV7-8, the J gene TRBJ1-1; D is undetermined. Trimming stripped 3 bases from V and 1 base from J, with 6 bases between. The CDR3 has 13 amino acids. Germline-derived CDR1 and CDR2 are SGHVS and FQNEAQ. Written as DNA, the CDR3 is TGTGCCAGCAGCTTCCACGAGAACACTGAAGCTTTCTTT. As protein: CASSFHENTEAFF. Filled out from reference TRBV7-8 and TRBJ1-1, the complete variable domain reads GAGVSQSPRYKVAKRGQDVALRCDPISGHVSLFWYQQALGQGPEFLTYFQNEAQLDKSGLPSDRFFAERPEGSVSTLKIQRTQQEDSAVYLCASSFHENTEAFFGQGTRLTVV.

The rearrangement uses TRBV28 and TRBJ2-1; 11 bases map to TRBD2. The CDR3 is 17 amino acids. V gave up 6 bases and J gave up 0 bases; unmatched junction bases: 7. Germline lookup yields CDR1 MDHEN and CDR2 SYDVKM. CDR3 residues: CASSQGLAEDSYNEQFF. The CDR3 bases are TGTGCCAGCAGCCAGGGACTAGCGGAAGACTCCTACAATGAGCAGTTCTTC.

The rearrangement uses TRBV27 and TRBJ2-3, with TRBD2 matching over 14 bases. Trimming at V came to 0 bases and at J to 2 bases, leaving 13 bases not matched to a gene. Germline CDR1 and CDR2: MNHEY and SMNVEV (reference sequence). The CDR3 extends over 21 amino acids. The CDR3 sequence: CASSLSPGLAGVGETTDTQYF. The CDR3, as DNA: TGTGCCAGCAGTTTATCCCCGGGACTAGCGGGAGTCGGGGAGACCACAGATACGCAGTATTTT.

The chain recombines TRBV10-1 with TRBJ2-1, with D possibly matching TRBD1 (5 bases). V was clipped by 6 bases and J by 1 base, with 22 bases between them. This CDR3 has 18 amino acids. From germline, CDR1 is WNHNN and CDR2 SYGVQD (reference sequence). CDR3 in DNA: TGCGCCAGCAGCCAAAGGGGTTTGATCCCCGGATCCTACAATGAGCAGTTCTTC. Its translation is CASSQRGLIPGSYNEQFF.

V and J are TRBV2 and TRBJ2-7, with 8 positions matching TRBD1. The CDR3 spans 14 residues. CDR1 and CDR2 from the germline V gene are SNHLY and FYNNEI. Trimming at V came to 6 bases and at J to 3 bases, leaving 7 bases not matched to a gene. The CDR3 is CASSGTGTGYEQYF. CDR3 sequence (DNA): TGTGCCAGCAGCGGGACCGGGACAGGCTACGAGCAGTACTTC. Combining the CDR3 with reference TRBV2 and TRBJ2-7 gives the whole variable domain EPEVTQTPSHQVTQMGQEVILRCVPISNHLYFYWYRQILGQKVEFLVSFYNNEISEKSEIFDDQFSVERPDGSNFTLKIRSTKLEDSAMYFCASSGTGTGYEQYFGPGTRLTVT.

CDR3: CASSYGGGALNTEAFF. The CDR3 DNA follows: TGTGCCAGCAGTTACGGGGGAGGGGCGTTGAACACTGAAGCTTTCTTT. The chain has TRBV6-5 and TRBJ1-1; TRBD1 is a possible D gene (5 bases). Germline V gene sequence: CDR1 MNHEY, CDR2 SVGAGI. The CDR3 has 16 residues. Deletions cut 2 bases from V and 0 bases from J, with 13 bases between.

V usage is TRBV28 and J usage is TRBJ2-3; 11 bases align to TRBD2. Germline CDR1 reads MDHEN; CDR2 reads SYDVKM. CDR3 length equals 17 residues. Trimming took 1 base from V and 6 from J; bases not matched to a gene: 9. The CDR3 region has the DNA TGTGCCAGCAGTTTATCCCCAATAGCGGGAGGGAGCGATACGCAGTATTTT. It codes for CASSLSPIAGGSDTQYF.

The table lists this clone with a count of one. The chain carries TRBV19 and TRBJ2-7; D is undetermined. The germline V gene has CDR1 LNHDA and CDR2 SQIVND (reference sequence). Deletions cut 9 bases from V and 2 bases from J, with 17 bases between. This CDR3 contains 14 residues. This CDR3 reads CASTDKHTTYEQYF. The CDR3 nucleotides read TGTGCCAGCACAGACAAACATACCACCTACGAGCAGTACTTC. Combining the CDR3 with reference TRBV19 and TRBJ2-7 gives the whole variable domain DGGITQSPKYLFRKEGQNVTLSCEQNLNHDAMYWYRQDPGQGLRLIYYSQIVNDFQKGDIAEGYSVSREKKESFPLTVTSAQKNPTAFYLCASTDKHTTYEQYFGPGTRLTVT.